These T cell receptor beta chains were read from a single sample in a study of blood T cell repertoires in COVID-19. Clones were read by immunoSEQ multiplex PCR, and TCRdb kept only the in-frame ones, dropping some. The table lists 35,000 to 55,000 clones, 70% to 90% of them singletons. Sequenced input: peripheral blood. The receptors derive from a human donor in a cohort sampled during active COVID-19. The CDR3 runs from the conserved cysteine through the conserved F or W. Fields, in order: J gene, D gene, V gene, clone size, CDR3 DNA, CDR3 protein. The D gene is left open where the match is weak. Size tells how often a clone was seen (once, few, many) or the class of an expanded clone, and some rows leave it out.

j_gene: TRBJ1-2; d_gene: .; v_gene: TRBV12-3/TRBV12-4; abundance: .; CDR3nt: TGTGCCAGCAGTTTAGAGGGTTCGGGAGGCTACACCTTC; CDR3aa: CASSLEGSGGYTF
j_gene: TRBJ2-7; d_gene: TRBD2; v_gene: TRBV6-6; abundance: once; CDR3nt: TGTGCCAGCTTCGCGGGGGGGCAGTACGAGCAGTACTTC; CDR3aa: CASFAGGQYEQYF
j_gene: TRBJ1-6; d_gene: .; v_gene: TRBV28; abundance: .; CDR3nt: TGTGCCAGCTCCCCCTCCGATGGGCAGCACTCACCCCTCCACTTT; CDR3aa: CASSPSDGQHSPLHF
j_gene: TRBJ1-1; d_gene: .; v_gene: TRBV27; abundance: .; CDR3nt: TGTGCCAGCAGTTTATTTGCAGGGATGAACACTGAAGCTTTCTTT; CDR3aa: CASSLFAGMNTEAFF
j_gene: TRBJ1-2; d_gene: TRBD1; v_gene: TRBV10-3; abundance: .; CDR3nt: TGTGCCATCAGTGGAGACAGGGACGGCTATGGCTACACCTTC; CDR3aa: CAISGDRDGYGYTF
j_gene: TRBJ2-1; d_gene: TRBD1; v_gene: TRBV5-1; abundance: .; CDR3nt: TGCGCCAGCAGCTTGGGACAGGGATGGATAAATGAGCAGTTCTTC; CDR3aa: CASSLGQGWINEQFF
j_gene: TRBJ1-5; d_gene: .; v_gene: TRBV6-2/TRBV6-3; abundance: .; CDR3nt: TGTGCCAGCAGTTACGCAGGGGCTAGCAATCAGCCCCAGCATTTT; CDR3aa: CASSYAGASNQPQHF
j_gene: TRBJ1-3; d_gene: .; v_gene: TRBV19; abundance: .; CDR3nt: TGTGCCAGTCGCTCCGGGGGCTCTGGAAACACCATATATTTT; CDR3aa: CASRSGGSGNTIYF
j_gene: TRBJ2-1; d_gene: TRBD2; v_gene: TRBV10-1; abundance: .; CDR3nt: TGCGCCAGCAGTGAGTCTGAAGGTGAGCGGGGGGTCCTCTACAATGAGCAGTTCTTC; CDR3aa: CASSESEGERGVLYNEQFF
j_gene: TRBJ2-2; d_gene: .; v_gene: TRBV4-2; abundance: .; CDR3nt: TGTGCCAGCAGCCAAGAGGTCCCGCCGGGTAACACCGGGGAGCTGTTTTTT; CDR3aa: CASSQEVPPGNTGELFF
j_gene: TRBJ2-7; d_gene: .; v_gene: TRBV6-5; abundance: .; CDR3nt: TGTGCCAGCAGTTACTCGGGGCCCTACGAGCAGTACTTC; CDR3aa: CASSYSGPYEQYF
j_gene: TRBJ2-7; d_gene: TRBD1; v_gene: TRBV7-9; abundance: .; CDR3nt: TGTGCCAGCAGTTCCCGGGACAGTACCTACGAGCAGTACTTC; CDR3aa: CASSSRDSTYEQYF
j_gene: TRBJ1-3; d_gene: .; v_gene: TRBV5-6; abundance: .; CDR3nt: TGTGCCAGCAGCTTGGACCCCAGGGGCTCTGGAAACACCATATATTTT; CDR3aa: CASSLDPRGSGNTIYF
j_gene: TRBJ1-4; d_gene: .; v_gene: TRBV6-5; abundance: .; CDR3nt: TGTGCCAGCAGTTACGCCGGACAGCCTAATGAAAAACTGTTTTTT; CDR3aa: CASSYAGQPNEKLFF
j_gene: TRBJ2-3; d_gene: TRBD2; v_gene: TRBV2; abundance: .; CDR3nt: TGTGCCAGCAGGGGGACTAGGGTGCCAGATACGCAGTATTTT; CDR3aa: CASRGTRVPDTQYF
j_gene: TRBJ1-1; d_gene: .; v_gene: TRBV2; abundance: .; CDR3nt: TGTGCCAGCAGTGCCAGGGTGGTAGCTTTCTTT; CDR3aa: CASSARVVAFF
j_gene: TRBJ2-5; d_gene: .; v_gene: TRBV5-4; abundance: .; CDR3nt: TGTGCCAGCAGCTTGGAGCAATTCGGGACCCAGTACTTC; CDR3aa: CASSLEQFGTQYF
j_gene: TRBJ2-2; d_gene: .; v_gene: TRBV19; abundance: .; CDR3nt: TGTGCCAGTAGTAGGACAGGGAGGGGCGGGGAGCTGTTTTTT; CDR3aa: CASSRTGRGGELFF
j_gene: TRBJ2-7; d_gene: .; v_gene: TRBV6-5; abundance: once; CDR3nt: TGTGCCAGCAGTTACTCGAGAGGTCGTGGCTACGAGCAGTACTTC; CDR3aa: CASSYSRGRGYEQYF
j_gene: TRBJ2-5; d_gene: .; v_gene: TRBV2; abundance: once; CDR3nt: TGTGCCAGCAGTGAAGAATGGACCTTCGGGGGTCGGCAAGAGACCCAGTACTTC; CDR3aa: CASSEEWTFGGRQETQYF
j_gene: TRBJ2-1; d_gene: .; v_gene: TRBV24-1; abundance: .; CDR3nt: TGTGCCACCAGTGATTTCCTAAGCGTAAATGAGCAGTTCTTC; CDR3aa: CATSDFLSVNEQFF
j_gene: TRBJ2-5; d_gene: .; v_gene: TRBV6-6; abundance: .; CDR3nt: TGTGCCAGCAAGTCCCGCAGCCAAGAGACCCAGTACTTC; CDR3aa: CASKSRSQETQYF
j_gene: TRBJ1-5; d_gene: .; v_gene: TRBV30; abundance: once; CDR3nt: TGTGCCTGGAGCCAGGGTAAGGTCCCGAATCAGCCCCAGCATTTT; CDR3aa: CAWSQGKVPNQPQHF
j_gene: TRBJ2-7; d_gene: .; v_gene: TRBV7-9; abundance: .; CDR3nt: TGTGCCAGCAGCCCTCTGGGCAGGGGAATAACGACCTACGAGCAGTACTTC; CDR3aa: CASSPLGRGITTYEQYF
j_gene: TRBJ2-1; d_gene: .; v_gene: TRBV7-3; abundance: .; CDR3nt: TGTGCCAGCAGCACGGGCCTTGGGGCCAATGAGCAGTTCTTC; CDR3aa: CASSTGLGANEQFF
j_gene: TRBJ2-7; d_gene: .; v_gene: TRBV7-9; abundance: once; CDR3nt: TGTGCCAGCAGATCCGGGTCCTACGAGCAGTACTTC; CDR3aa: CASRSGSYEQYF
j_gene: TRBJ1-6; d_gene: TRBD1; v_gene: TRBV28; abundance: few; CDR3nt: TGTGCCAGCAGTCCTCAGGGGGCAGGGAATTCACCCCTCCACTTT; CDR3aa: CASSPQGAGNSPLHF
j_gene: TRBJ2-3; d_gene: .; v_gene: TRBV5-1; abundance: .; CDR3nt: TGCGCCAGCAGCACTGGACAGTCCCGAGATACGCAGTATTTT; CDR3aa: CASSTGQSRDTQYF
j_gene: TRBJ1-1; d_gene: .; v_gene: TRBV28; abundance: .; CDR3nt: TGTGCCAGCAGTTTAGGGAGAGTGAACACTGAAGCTTTCTTT; CDR3aa: CASSLGRVNTEAFF
j_gene: TRBJ1-2; d_gene: TRBD1; v_gene: TRBV9; abundance: .; CDR3nt: TGTGCCAGCAGCCCGACGACAGGGAGGGGCTACACCTTC; CDR3aa: CASSPTTGRGYTF
j_gene: TRBJ2-3; d_gene: .; v_gene: TRBV19; abundance: .; CDR3nt: TGTGCCAGTAGTAAGCCAGGGAGGCCAGATACGCAGTATTTT; CDR3aa: CASSKPGRPDTQYF
j_gene: TRBJ1-5; d_gene: .; v_gene: TRBV10-1; abundance: .; CDR3nt: TGCGCCAGCAGTGAAGCTCGGAGACTCTATAGCAATCAGCCCCAGCATTTT; CDR3aa: CASSEARRLYSNQPQHF
j_gene: TRBJ1-3; d_gene: .; v_gene: TRBV19; abundance: .; CDR3nt: TGTGCCAGTAGCTCGTTAAGCAGGGCTGGAAACACCATATATTTT; CDR3aa: CASSSLSRAGNTIYF
j_gene: TRBJ2-1; d_gene: .; v_gene: TRBV5-6; abundance: .; CDR3nt: TGTGCCAGCAGCACGTGGTTCGGGGAGCAGTTCTTC; CDR3aa: CASSTWFGEQFF
j_gene: TRBJ2-3; d_gene: TRBD2; v_gene: TRBV3-1/TRBV3-2; abundance: .; CDR3nt: TGTGCCAGCAGCCAAGGAGCGGGGGGTCAATGGGATACGCAGTATTTT; CDR3aa: CASSQGAGGQWDTQYF
j_gene: TRBJ2-7; d_gene: TRBD1; v_gene: TRBV7-2; abundance: .; CDR3nt: TGTGCCAGCAGCCCGGGACAGTCACCGCGCTACGAGCAGTACTTC; CDR3aa: CASSPGQSPRYEQYF
j_gene: TRBJ2-1; d_gene: TRBD2; v_gene: TRBV10-2; abundance: .; CDR3nt: TGCGCCAGCAGACCTACTAGCGGGGGCCTCATTGAGCAGTTCTTC; CDR3aa: CASRPTSGGLIEQFF
j_gene: TRBJ1-5; d_gene: TRBD1; v_gene: TRBV6-5; abundance: .; CDR3nt: TGTGCCAGCAGTTCGAGACAGGGGAGCAATCAGCCCCAGCATTTT; CDR3aa: CASSSRQGSNQPQHF
j_gene: TRBJ2-2; d_gene: .; v_gene: TRBV16; abundance: .; CDR3nt: TGTGCCAGCAGCCAGGGCAGGAACACCGGGGAGCTGTTTTTT; CDR3aa: CASSQGRNTGELFF
j_gene: TRBJ2-3; d_gene: TRBD2; v_gene: TRBV19; abundance: .; CDR3nt: TGTGCCACCTCAGCGGGGGGCACAGATACGCAGTATTTT; CDR3aa: CATSAGGTDTQYF
j_gene: TRBJ1-2; d_gene: .; v_gene: TRBV28; abundance: .; CDR3nt: TGTGCCAGCAGTTTTACAGTACCCTCTAACTATGGCTACACCTTC; CDR3aa: CASSFTVPSNYGYTF
j_gene: TRBJ1-2; d_gene: .; v_gene: TRBV10-1; abundance: .; CDR3nt: TGCGCCAGCAGCCCGAGGGGGTCCCGCTATGGCTACACCTTC; CDR3aa: CASSPRGSRYGYTF
j_gene: TRBJ2-4; d_gene: .; v_gene: TRBV7-6; abundance: .; CDR3nt: TGTGCCAGCAGCTTTGGGGCTGCGGCGGGGGCCCTAAAAAACATTCAGTACTTC; CDR3aa: CASSFGAAAGALKNIQYF
j_gene: TRBJ2-7; d_gene: .; v_gene: TRBV6-5; abundance: .; CDR3nt: TGTGCCAGCATCTCCGGGGGACAGTACGAGCAGTACTTC; CDR3aa: CASISGGQYEQYF
j_gene: TRBJ2-5; d_gene: TRBD1; v_gene: TRBV10-3; abundance: .; CDR3nt: TGTGCCATCAGTGTCGACAGGGGGAGAGGGACCCAGTACTTC; CDR3aa: CAISVDRGRGTQYF
j_gene: TRBJ2-1; d_gene: .; v_gene: TRBV11-1; abundance: .; CDR3nt: TGTGCCAGCAGCTTAAATCAGGCAGGGATTCACAATGAGCAGTTCTTC; CDR3aa: CASSLNQAGIHNEQFF
j_gene: TRBJ2-7; d_gene: .; v_gene: TRBV15; abundance: .; CDR3nt: TGTGCCACCAGCAGAGAAATGGGGGCACTCGAGCAGTACTTC; CDR3aa: CATSREMGALEQYF
j_gene: TRBJ1-1; d_gene: .; v_gene: TRBV27; abundance: .; CDR3nt: TGTGCCAGCAGTTTACCGTACAGGGAGACTGAAGCTTTCTTT; CDR3aa: CASSLPYRETEAFF
j_gene: TRBJ1-1; d_gene: .; v_gene: TRBV7-9; abundance: .; CDR3nt: TGTGCCAGCAGCCTTCACGACGGACAGTACACTGAAGCTTTCTTT; CDR3aa: CASSLHDGQYTEAFF
j_gene: TRBJ2-1; d_gene: .; v_gene: TRBV5-1; abundance: once; CDR3nt: TGCGCCAGCAGCCCGGCCCTGGGGAGCATGTTCTTC; CDR3aa: CASSPALGSMFF
j_gene: TRBJ1-2; d_gene: TRBD1; v_gene: TRBV28; abundance: .; CDR3nt: TGTGCCACCACCAACTTACAGGGGGCGGGAACCTTC; CDR3aa: CATTNLQGAGTF